This TCR beta chain was identified in a study of control samples from healthy donors and cancer patients. Germline CDR1 MNHNS, CDR2 SASEGT. V was clipped by 3 bases and J by 4 bases; unmatched bases: 7. The CDR3 runs 15 residues. Assay: immunoSEQ multiplex PCR; the TCRdb copy retains only in-frame clones and omits some. The sample has 28,000 or so clones, 80% to 85% seen once; the top ten hold less than 30%. The genes are TRBV6-1 and TRBJ1-2, with 8 nucleotides matching TRBD1. The sequenced sample consisted of PBMCs. The TCR sequence derives from a man in his sixties with colorectal cancer. The CDR3 coding sequence is TGTGCCAGCAGTGAGACAGGGGAACGACGCTATGGCTACACCTTC. Amino acids: CASSETGERRYGYTF.